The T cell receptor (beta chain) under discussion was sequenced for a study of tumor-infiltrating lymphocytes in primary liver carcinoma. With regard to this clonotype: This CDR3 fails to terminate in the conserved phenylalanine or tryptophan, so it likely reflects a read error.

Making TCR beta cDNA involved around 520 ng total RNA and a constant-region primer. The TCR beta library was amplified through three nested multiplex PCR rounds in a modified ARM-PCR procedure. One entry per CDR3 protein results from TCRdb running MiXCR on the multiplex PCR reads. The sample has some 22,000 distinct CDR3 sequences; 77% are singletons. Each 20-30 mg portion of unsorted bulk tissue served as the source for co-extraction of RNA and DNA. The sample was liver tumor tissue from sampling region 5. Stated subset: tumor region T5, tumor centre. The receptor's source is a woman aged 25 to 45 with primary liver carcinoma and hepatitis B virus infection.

DNA of the CDR3: TGTACCAGCAACGCTCGCCGGGGGGGCAGGGGGACACACACAGATACGCAGTATCTT. Translation gives CTSNARRGGRGTHTDTQYL. This chain joins TRBV7-8 and TRBJ2-3, with D possibly matching TRBD2 (8 bases). CDR3 length: 19 residues. Germline V gene data show CDR1 as SGHVS and CDR2 as FQNEAQ.